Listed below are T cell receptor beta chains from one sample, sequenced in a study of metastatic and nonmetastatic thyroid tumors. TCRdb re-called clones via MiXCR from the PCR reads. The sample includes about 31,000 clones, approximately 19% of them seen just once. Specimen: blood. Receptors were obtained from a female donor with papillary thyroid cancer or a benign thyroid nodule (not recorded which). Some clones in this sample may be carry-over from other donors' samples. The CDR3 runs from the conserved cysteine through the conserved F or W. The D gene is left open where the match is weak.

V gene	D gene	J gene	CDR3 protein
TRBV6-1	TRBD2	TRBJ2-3	CASSGGDKDTQYF
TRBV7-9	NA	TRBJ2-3	CASGGGADTQYF
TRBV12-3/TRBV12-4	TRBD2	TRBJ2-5	CASSFLAGEETQYF
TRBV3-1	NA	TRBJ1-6	CASSLGQDSPLHF
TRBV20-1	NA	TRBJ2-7	CSARDVRGHSSYEQYF
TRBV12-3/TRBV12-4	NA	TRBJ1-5	CASSRLGGDQPQHF
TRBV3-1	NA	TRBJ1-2	CASSHLTVTVSGGYTF
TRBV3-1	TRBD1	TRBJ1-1	CASSRGRMNTEAFF
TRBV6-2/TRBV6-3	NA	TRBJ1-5	CASSSSAGDGPQHF
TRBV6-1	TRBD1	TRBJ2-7	CASSPGTGEDEQYF
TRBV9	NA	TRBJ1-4	CASSVGRGYGREGEKLFF
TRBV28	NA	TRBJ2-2	CASKIGLFTGELFF
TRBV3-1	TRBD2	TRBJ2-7	CASSQERGGYEQYF
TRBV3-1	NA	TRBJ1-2	CASSQDLHYGYTF
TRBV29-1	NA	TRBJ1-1	CSVLGGRANTEAFF
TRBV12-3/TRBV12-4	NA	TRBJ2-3	CASKKTHTDTQYF
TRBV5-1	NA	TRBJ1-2	CASSLVGTTFDGYTF
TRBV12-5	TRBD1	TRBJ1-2	CASGLVTGTGGVYGYTF
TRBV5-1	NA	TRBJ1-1	CASSLISESTEAFF
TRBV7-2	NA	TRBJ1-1	CATTPSTPTEAFF
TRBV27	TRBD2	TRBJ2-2	CASSKPGLAGVWTGELFF
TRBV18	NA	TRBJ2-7	CASSRGSPARDEQYF
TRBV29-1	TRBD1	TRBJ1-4	CSVAQTGNREKLFF
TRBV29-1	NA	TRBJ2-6	CSVRAWGPSGANVLTF
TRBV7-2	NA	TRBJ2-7	CASSRTQMEQYF
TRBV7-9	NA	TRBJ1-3	CASSNGLSGNTIYF
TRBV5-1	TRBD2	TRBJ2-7	CASSLATSGVNEQYF
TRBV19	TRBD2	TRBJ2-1	CASRPRGRGDEQFF
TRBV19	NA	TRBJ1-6	CASSILDSPLHF
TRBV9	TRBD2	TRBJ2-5	CASSSGGGWQETQYF
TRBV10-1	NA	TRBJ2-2	CASSTRPASAGELFF
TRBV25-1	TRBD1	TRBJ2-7	CASSRQGAYEQYF
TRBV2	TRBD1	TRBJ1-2	CASRRTGYGYTF
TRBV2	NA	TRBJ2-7	CASGPGLLVYEQYF